These T cell receptor beta chains were read from a single sample in a study of blood T cell repertoires in COVID-19. Profiling relied on immunoSEQ multiplex PCR, and the TCRdb table lists in-frame clones only, not all of them. The sample carries about 86,000 clones, more than 75% recorded once. The sample was peripheral blood. All receptors derive from a human donor in a cohort sampled during active COVID-19. CDR3s include the opening cysteine and the closing phenylalanine or tryptophan. Each record gives: J gene, clone size, CDR3 length, V gene, CDR3 protein. Clone sizes are given selectively: once, few, many, or a class where the clone is expanded.

TRBJ1-1,NA,14,TRBV5-4,CASSASGGSTEAFF
TRBJ2-3,NA,15,TRBV4-2,CASSQDGREVVTQYF
TRBJ1-5,NA,17,TRBV28,CASSLPRQSSSNQPQHF
TRBJ2-1,NA,14,TRBV6-5,CASKREGSYNEQFF
TRBJ1-2,once,12,TRBV5-6,CASSKDRSGYTF
TRBJ1-3,NA,15,TRBV4-2,CASSQRGQGTDTIYF
TRBJ2-6,NA,15,TRBV28,CASSWGSSGANVLTF
TRBJ2-2,NA,15,TRBV24-1,CATSDLQSNTGELFF
TRBJ1-6,NA,13,TRBV6-5,CASRRQANSPLHF
TRBJ2-5,NA,17,TRBV3-1/TRBV3-2,CASSQERLAGERETQYF
TRBJ2-7,NA,12,TRBV30,CALLGRTYEQYF
TRBJ2-7,few,14,TRBV10-2,CASSDRVSSYEQYF
TRBJ1-3,NA,16,TRBV21-1,CASSKVGPGGGNTIYF
TRBJ2-5,NA,12,TRBV5-1,CASREEEETQYF
TRBJ2-3,NA,14,TRBV7-3,CASSLKPGTDTQYF